This entry lists 24 T cell receptor beta chains sequenced from one sample in a study of blood T cells in healthy people across ages. The use of a sample-barcoded 5' primer and a J-beta primer mix characterized a second PCR of about 6 to 12 cycles. TCRdb reprocessed the 5' RACE reads via MiXCR and lists one record per CDR3 protein. The table records about 700,000 distinct CDR3 sequences, roughly 32% of them present only once. The sample was blood. Source of these receptors: an elderly woman in good health.

The chain has TRBV20-1 and TRBJ2-1; 9 nucleotides agree with TRBD1. J lost 10 bases, V lost 3 bases, and 13 bases had no gene match. The CDR3 loop spans 15 amino acids. Germline-derived CDR1 and CDR2 are DFQATT and SNEGSKA (reference sequence). The CDR3 DNA follows: TGCAGTGCTAGTATGATACAGGGGGCTATCTACGAGCAGTTCTTC. This codes for CSASMIQGAIYEQFF.

This sequence joins TRBV6-6 and TRBJ1-1; 7 nucleotides match TRBD1. The V and J ends lost 7 bases and 0 bases, in that order; junction bases with no gene match: 8. The CDR3 length is 15 residues. Germline lookup yields CDR1 MNHNY and CDR2 SVGAGI (reference sequence). DNA of the CDR3: TGTGCCAGCACCGTGACAGGGCTCATGAACACTGAAGCTTTCTTT. Protein product: CASTVTGLMNTEAFF.

This clonotype came up a few times. It may be a read error: a sequence one base away is much more abundant. The chain couples TRBV5-1 to TRBJ2-5; TRBD2 matches at 11 bases. CDR3 length: 16 amino acids. Trimming at V came to 0 bases and at J to 11 bases, leaving 12 bases not matched to a gene. Germline-derived CDR1 and CDR2 are SGHRS and YFSETQ. The CDR3 region has the DNA TGCGCCAGCAGCTTGGTTAGCGGGGGGGCCCTTAATGAGCAGTACTTC. It translates to CASSLVSGGALNEQYF.

Notes on this clonotype: This sequence may be a read error, since a much larger clone differs from it by one base. The CDR3 does not close with the conserved phenylalanine or tryptophan, likely indicating a read error. The chain has TRBV5-1 and TRBJ2-5; no firm D call. CDR3 size: 14 residues. The V gene's germline CDR1 is SGHRS and CDR2 YFSETQ. Trimming shortened V by 0 bases and J by 0 bases, and 6 bases separated the two germline ends. CDR3 bases: TGCGCCAGCAGCTTGGGACTGTACCAAGAGACCCAGTACTAC. This gives the protein CASSLGLYQETQYY.

A few counts support this clonotype. The chain is built from TRBV27 and TRBJ1-2; a possible D gene is TRBD1 (5 bases). Between the trimmed V and J ends, which lost 2 bases and 4 bases, there was a span of 11 bases. Germline V gene lookup returns CDR1 MNHEY and CDR2 SMNVEV (reference sequence). This CDR3 spans 14 amino acids. The CDR3 sequence: CASSLVGDVYGYTF. In nucleotides, the CDR3 is TGTGCCAGCAGTTTAGTGGGGGACGTCTATGGCTACACCTTC.

On this clonotype: Possible read error: a much larger clone is one base away. V gene TRBV2 combines with J gene TRBJ1-2, with 7 bases identical to TRBD1. CDR1 is SNHLY, CDR2 FYNNEI, per germline. Losses at the gene ends were 4 bases for V and 4 bases for J; bases not matched to a gene: 12. This CDR3 comprises 16 residues. CDR3 sequence: CASSGGTVTTLYGYTF. CDR3 bases: TGTGCCAGCAGTGGAGGGACAGTCACCACCCTCTATGGCTACACCTTC.

This clonotype was recorded many times. The chain combines TRBV29-1 with TRBJ1-2, with 9 bases fitting TRBD1. The CDR3 runs 15 residues. V lost 5 bases, J lost 5 bases, and 12 bases stayed unmatched. Germline V lookup: CDR1 SQVTM, CDR2 ANQGSEA. The DNA for the CDR3 is TGCAGCGTTTCTTCCGGGACAGGGAGAGGATATGGCTACACCTTC. This translates into CSVSSGTGRGYGYTF.

The gene calls are TRBV7-2 and TRBJ2-1; 14 nucleotides match TRBD2. CDR1 and CDR2 (germline): SGHTA, FQGNSA. The CDR3 has 17 residues. J gave up 4 bases and V 5 bases, and 7 bases lay outside the gene matches. The CDR3 reads CASSPGTSGGKYNEQFF. CDR3 nucleotides: TGTGCCAGCAGCCCGGGGACTAGCGGGGGTAAATACAATGAGCAGTTCTTC.

This clonotype was seen repeatedly, ten times or more. The DNA for the CDR3 is TGTGCCAGCAGCGAAACCCCGACTAGCGGTGGAGATACGCAGTATTTT. It encodes CASSETPTSGGDTQYF. The J gene is TRBJ2-3, the V gene TRBV9; 9 positions agree with TRBD2. The germline V gene encodes CDR1 SGDLS and CDR2 YYNGEE. Unmatched junction bases numbered 10, after V lost 3 bases and J lost 5 bases. There are 16 residues in the CDR3.

Comment on this clonotype: This may stem from a read error, because a much larger clone lies one nucleotide away. The V and J genes are TRBV12-3 or TRBV12-4 and TRBJ2-5, with D tentatively TRBD1 or TRBD2 (5 bases each). TRBJ2-7 explains the end of the DNA better; the J call may be wrong. This CDR3 is 12 amino acids long. The CDR3 nucleotides read TGTGCCAGAAGCAGGGACCCCACCGAGCAGTACTTC. Protein sequence: CARSRDPTEQYF.

Points on this clonotype: A clone one base away is much larger, so this may be a read error. The chain is built from TRBV29-1 and TRBJ1-2, with TRBD1 as a possible D gene (5 bases). The CDR3 loop spans 13 amino acids. Germline V lookup: CDR1 SQVTM, CDR2 ANQGSEA. Trimming left V 6 bases short and J 7 bases short, with 18 bases between. This chain's CDR3 is CSVAPGTDCGYTF. DNA of the CDR3: TGCAGCGTCGCACCCGGGACGGACTGTGGCTACACCTTC.

Only a few counts were recorded for this clonotype. V usage is TRBV19 and J usage is TRBJ2-5, with D tentatively TRBD2 (5 bases). The V gene's germline CDR1 is LNHDA and CDR2 SQIVND (reference sequence). The CDR3 length is 14 residues. Trimming shortened V by 5 bases and J by 4 bases, and 14 bases separated the two germline ends. The CDR3 DNA reads as TGTGCCAGTAGTCTCCGACTACGTGGAGAGACCCAGTACTTC. This translates into CASSLRLRGETQYF.

This clonotype has ten or more counts. This chain uses TRBV20-1 with TRBJ2-7; D unresolved. CDR1 and CDR2 (germline): DFQATT, SNEGSKA (reference sequence). V was clipped by 0 bases and J by 2 bases, with 14 bases between them. CDR3 length equals 15 residues. CDR3 in DNA: TGCAGTGCTAGAGATGTAGCAGGCGCTACCTACGAGCAGTACTTC. It specifies CSARDVAGATYEQYF.

Turning to this clonotype: This could be a read error, since a much larger clone is one nucleotide away. V gene TRBV20-1 combines with J gene TRBJ2-5, with D possibly TRBD2 on 5 matching bases. V gave up 5 bases and J gave up 7 bases, with 14 bases separating them. The CDR3 contains 12 residues. The germline V gene has CDR1 DFQATT and CDR2 SNEGSKA (reference sequence). The CDR3 nucleotides read TGCAGTGCTTCGGACCCCGGAGGGACCCAGTACTTC. Its translation is CSASDPGGTQYF.

This clonotype was seen many times. This rearrangement joins TRBV6-5 to TRBJ1-2; tentatively, D is TRBD1 (6 bases). The CDR3 has 15 residues. V was clipped by 4 bases and J by 8 bases, with 20 bases between them. Germline assignment: CDR1 MNHEY and CDR2 SVGAGI. CDR3 DNA: TGTGCCAGCAGTTTAACCCGGGACATTTGGCAAGGCTACACCTTC. It translates to CASSLTRDIWQGYTF.

This clonotype came up a few times. V and J are TRBV9 and TRBJ1-2; D gene unclear. With 0 bases removed from V and 4 bases from J, the gap between germline ends came to 10 bases. Germline CDR1 and CDR2: SGDLS and YYNGEE. The CDR3 runs 14 residues. CDR3 in DNA: TGTGCCAGCAGCGTAGGAGTGGAGGTCTATGGCTACACCTTC. Translating gives CASSVGVEVYGYTF.

The chain recombines TRBV10-3 with TRBJ1-3; D perhaps matches TRBD1 (5 bases). From germline, CDR1 is ENHRY and CDR2 SYGVKD. Between the trimmed V and J ends, which lost 3 bases and 0 bases, there was a span of 15 bases. The CDR3 contains 17 residues. The DNA for the CDR3 is TGTGCCATCAGTGACCCTCGGGGGTACTCCTCTGGAAACACCATATATTTT. Protein: CAISDPRGYSSGNTIYF.

There are many counts of this clonotype. In nucleotides, the CDR3 is TGTGCCAGCAGCCAAGTGGGACCTGCGTGGGGGCTGTTTTTT. Translated, it gives CASSQVGPAWGLFF. The V call is TRBV14, the J call TRBJ2-2; either TRBD1 or TRBD2 may supply D (5 bases each). This CDR3 region has 14 residues. Trimming removed 1 base from V and 13 bases from J, with 16 bases in between. Germline lookup yields CDR1 SGHDN and CDR2 FVKESK.

This clonotype was found a few times. The gene calls are TRBV2 and TRBJ2-7; 8 bases are shared with TRBD2. The last part of the DNA fits TRBJ2-5 better; the J call may be wrong. This CDR3 has 16 residues. The germline V gene has CDR1 SNHLY and CDR2 FYNNEI. In DNA form, the CDR3 reads TGTGCCAGCAGTTCCCCCGGGGGGGGACTAAAAGAGACCCAGTACTTC. The encoded protein is CASSSPGGGLKETQYF.

The rearrangement links TRBV6-2 or TRBV6-3 to TRBJ2-2; D is unresolved. Germline V lookup: CDR1 MNHEY, CDR2 SVGEGT. With 5 bases removed from V and 5 bases from J, the gap between germline ends came to 15 bases. This CDR3 spans 15 amino acids. The CDR3 reads CASSPIARVTGELFF. Written as DNA, the CDR3 is TGTGCCAGCAGTCCCATCGCCCGTGTAACCGGGGAGCTGTTTTTT.

This clonotype came up many times. V gene TRBV5-6 combines with J gene TRBJ1-2; D is possibly TRBD1 (6 bases). The CDR3 covers 14 residues. Trimming pared 0 bases from V and 8 bases from J, leaving 14 bases between. The germline V gene has CDR1 SGHDT and CDR2 YYEEEE. DNA of the CDR3: TGTGCCAGCAGCTTGGTCGTGGGGGGCCAGGGCTACACCTTC. Translation: CASSLVVGGQGYTF.

This sequence joins TRBV30 and TRBJ2-2; D perhaps matches TRBD1 (5 bases). CDR1 and CDR2 (germline): GTSNPN, SVGIG (reference sequence). V lost 1 base, J lost 5 bases, and 11 bases lay in between. The CDR3 totals 14 residues. This CDR3 is CAWSADSRTGELFF. CDR3 nucleotide sequence: TGTGCCTGGAGTGCTGACAGTAGGACCGGGGAGCTGTTTTTT. The whole variable domain, remainder taken from reference TRBV30 and TRBJ2-2, is SQTIHQWPATLVQPVGSPLSLECTVEGTSNPNLYWYRQAAGRGLQLLFYSVGIGQISSEVPQNLSASRPQDRQFILSSKKLLLSDSGFYLCAWSADSRTGELFFGEGSRLTVL.

There are many counts of this clonotype. The chain recombines TRBV29-1 with TRBJ1-1; D is uncertain. From germline, CDR1 is SQVTM and CDR2 ANQGSEA. V was shortened by 4 bases and J by 11 bases, with 17 bases between the two germline ends. The CDR3 length is 12 residues. The CDR3 loop is CSVGNGGVGAFF. The CDR3 DNA sequence: TGCAGCGTTGGTAACGGTGGGGTTGGGGCTTTCTTT.

There are many counts of this clonotype. The CDR3 DNA is TGCAGCACTGGACAGGGGACAAACTATGGCTACACCTTC. Encoded protein: CSTGQGTNYGYTF. This chain connects TRBV29-1 to TRBJ1-2; 9 bases align to TRBD1. V was clipped by 8 bases and J by 2 bases; unmatched bases: 6. Germline V gene data show CDR1 as SQVTM and CDR2 as ANQGSEA. The CDR3 has 13 amino acids.